These T cell receptor beta chains were read from a single sample in a study of cytomegalovirus exposure and HLA in healthy donors. Assay: immunoSEQ multiplex PCR; the TCRdb copy retains only in-frame clones and omits some. The table records about 82,000 clones, just under 95% of them present only once. The material sequenced was PBMCs. The source of these receptors is a man aged 18-30 years in good health and CMV-seronegative. Each CDR3 is given without its conserved first and last residue.

V gene,J gene,CDR3 protein
TRBV28,TRBJ1-2,ASSPDSYGYT
TRBV7-6,TRBJ1-2,ASSLDEGLNYGYT
TRBV2,TRBJ2-5,ASAPGRDGETQY
TRBV27,TRBJ2-5,ASSRTGGYQETQY
TRBV27,TRBJ2-2,ASSLFEPGELF
TRBV5-6,TRBJ1-6,ASSVGQVNSPLH
TRBV6-5,TRBJ1-2,ASSGLDGRDGYT
TRBV27,TRBJ2-7,ASSTQTGSHGDRYEQY
TRBV5-1,TRBJ1-3,ASSADRGAGNTIY
TRBV25-1,TRBJ2-2,ASSEADRTGELF
TRBV7-3,TRBJ2-2,ASSMSTSGRTGELF
TRBV27,TRBJ2-1,ASSLGLADTYNEQF
TRBV27,TRBJ1-1,ASSTLTVNTEAF
TRBV5-1,TRBJ1-4,ASSPGQGGEKLF
TRBV6-4,TRBJ2-2,ASSPRLAPYTGELF
TRBV5-1,TRBJ2-7,ASSPGGLGTYEQY
TRBV6-1,TRBJ1-3,ASSLTDRDNTIY
TRBV9,TRBJ2-5,ASSPTGRETQY
TRBV6-6,TRBJ1-2,ASSLNFDGARDGYT
TRBV4-3,TRBJ2-3,ASSRSGGYTDTQY
TRBV13,TRBJ1-2,ASSLRDRGLGGYT
TRBV7-9,TRBJ1-2,ASSLANGQARGYT
TRBV2,TRBJ2-4,ASSYSPEADKNIQY
TRBV7-9,TRBJ2-2,ASSILAGATGELF
TRBV29-1,TRBJ2-1,SGISGIAYNEQF
TRBV18,TRBJ2-1,ASSPLTSGRGYNEQF
TRBV27,TRBJ2-3,ASSSGLAGGPAGDTQY
TRBV29-1,TRBJ1-2,SVEVSRGLHYGYT
TRBV18,TRBJ2-5,ASSPPTGGGETQY
TRBV11-3,TRBJ2-1,ASRVWEPGQGAYNEQF
TRBV2,TRBJ2-2,ASNLRLAGETGELF
TRBV6-1,TRBJ2-6,ASSEGGYRLGATGANVLT
TRBV11-3,TRBJ2-7,ASSLTSGIIEQY
TRBV27,TRBJ2-5,ASSFWRGPQETQY
TRBV5-4,TRBJ2-7,ASSLGTGTIYEQY
TRBV7-2,TRBJ1-2,ASSLAGGEIYGYT
TRBV18,TRBJ2-7,ASSPSRDRGDEQY
TRBV10-2,TRBJ1-2,ASSESGPAVVYGYT
TRBV7-2,TRBJ2-3,ASSPRGGSPTDTQY
TRBV18,TRBJ1-5,ASSPSSGNSGSNQPQH
TRBV19,TRBJ2-7,ASSTGDGYSYEQY
TRBV2,TRBJ1-1,ASSAYSGVAEAF
TRBV10-3,TRBJ1-1,AISSDRGESEAF
TRBV9,TRBJ2-7,ASSGGGEQY
TRBV6-6,TRBJ1-5,ASSQTGRGDQPQH